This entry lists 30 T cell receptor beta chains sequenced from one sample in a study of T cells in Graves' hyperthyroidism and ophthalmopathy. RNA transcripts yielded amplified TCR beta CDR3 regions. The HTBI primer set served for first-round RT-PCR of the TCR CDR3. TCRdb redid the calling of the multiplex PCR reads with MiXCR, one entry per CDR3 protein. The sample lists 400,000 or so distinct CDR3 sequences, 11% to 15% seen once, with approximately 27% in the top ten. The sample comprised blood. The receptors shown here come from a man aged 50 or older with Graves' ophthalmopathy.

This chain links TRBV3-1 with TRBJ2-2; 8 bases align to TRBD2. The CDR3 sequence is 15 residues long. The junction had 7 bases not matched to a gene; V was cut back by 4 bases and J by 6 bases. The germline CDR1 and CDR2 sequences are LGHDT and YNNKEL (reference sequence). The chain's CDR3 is CASSPRSGGPGELFF. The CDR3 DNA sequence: TGTGCCAGCAGCCCCAGATCGGGAGGGCCCGGGGAGCTGTTTTTT.

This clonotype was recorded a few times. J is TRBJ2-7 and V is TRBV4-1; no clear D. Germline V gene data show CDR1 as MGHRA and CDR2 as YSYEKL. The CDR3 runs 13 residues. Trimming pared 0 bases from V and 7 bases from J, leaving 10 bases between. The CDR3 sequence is CASSQEIQREQYF. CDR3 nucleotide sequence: TGCGCCAGCAGCCAAGAGATACAGAGGGAGCAGTACTTC.

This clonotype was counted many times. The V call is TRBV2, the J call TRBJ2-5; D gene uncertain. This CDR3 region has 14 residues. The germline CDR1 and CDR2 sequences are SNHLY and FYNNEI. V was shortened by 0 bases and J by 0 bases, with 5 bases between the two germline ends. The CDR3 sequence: CASSEAMYQETQYF. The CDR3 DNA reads TGTGCCAGCAGTGAAGCAATGTACCAAGAGACCCAGTACTTC.

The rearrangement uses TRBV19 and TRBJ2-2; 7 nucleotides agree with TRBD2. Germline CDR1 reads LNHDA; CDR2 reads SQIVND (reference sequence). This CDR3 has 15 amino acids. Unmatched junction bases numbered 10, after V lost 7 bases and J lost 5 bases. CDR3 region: CASTDGRERTGELFF. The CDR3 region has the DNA TGTGCCAGTACAGACGGGCGGGAGAGGACCGGGGAGCTGTTTTTT.

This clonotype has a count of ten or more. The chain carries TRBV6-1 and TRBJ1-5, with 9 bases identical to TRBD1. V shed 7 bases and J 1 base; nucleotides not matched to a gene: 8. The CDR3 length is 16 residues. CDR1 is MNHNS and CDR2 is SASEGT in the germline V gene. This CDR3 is CASTQRGQGSNQPQHF. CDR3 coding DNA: TGTGCCAGCACCCAAAGGGGACAGGGAAGCAATCAGCCCCAGCATTTT.

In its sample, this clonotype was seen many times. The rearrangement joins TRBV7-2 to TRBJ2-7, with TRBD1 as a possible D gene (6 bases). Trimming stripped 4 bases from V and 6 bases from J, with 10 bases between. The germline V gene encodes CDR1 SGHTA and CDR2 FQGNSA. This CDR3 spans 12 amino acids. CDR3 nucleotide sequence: TGTGCCAGCAGCTCCCCAGGGGTCGAGCAGTACTTC. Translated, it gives CASSSPGVEQYF.

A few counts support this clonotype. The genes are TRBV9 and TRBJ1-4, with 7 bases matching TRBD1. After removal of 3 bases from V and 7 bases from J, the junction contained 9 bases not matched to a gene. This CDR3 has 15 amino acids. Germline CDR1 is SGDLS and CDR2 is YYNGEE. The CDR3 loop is CASSADRVNTEKLFF. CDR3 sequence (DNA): TGTGCCAGCAGCGCCGACAGGGTCAATACTGAAAAACTGTTTTTT.

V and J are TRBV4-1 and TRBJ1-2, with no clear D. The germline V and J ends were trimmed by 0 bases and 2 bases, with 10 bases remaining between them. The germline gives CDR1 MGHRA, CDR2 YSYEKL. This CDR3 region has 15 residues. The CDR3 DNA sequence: TGCGCCAGCAGCCAAGAGGTCGGACGGAACTATGGCTACACCTTC. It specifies CASSQEVGRNYGYTF.

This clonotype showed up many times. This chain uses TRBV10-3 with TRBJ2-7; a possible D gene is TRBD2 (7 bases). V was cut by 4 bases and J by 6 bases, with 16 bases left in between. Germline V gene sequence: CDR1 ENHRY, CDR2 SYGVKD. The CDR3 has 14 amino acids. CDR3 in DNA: TGTGCCATCAGTGGCGGTCGGGGGGCGGCCGAGCAGTACTTC. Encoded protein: CAISGGRGAAEQYF.

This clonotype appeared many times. CDR3 loop: CASVAGGRLGNEQFF. CDR3 DNA: TGTGCCAGCGTGGCGGGAGGGCGGTTGGGCAATGAGCAGTTCTTC. The chain recombines TRBV2 with TRBJ2-1; 9 bases are shared with TRBD2. The CDR3 spans 15 residues. The germline gives CDR1 SNHLY, CDR2 FYNNEI. The trim removed 8 bases at V and 6 bases at J, leaving 11 bases unmatched.

This CDR3 reads CSVVLGTGELFF. The CDR3 DNA is TGCAGCGTTGTGCTTGGGACCGGGGAGCTGTTTTTT. The V gene is TRBV29-1, the J gene TRBJ2-2; D is uncertain. The V gene lost 4 bases and the J gene lost 5 bases, with 8 bases spanning the gap. Per germline, CDR1 SQVTM and CDR2 ANQGSEA. This CDR3 is built from 12 residues.

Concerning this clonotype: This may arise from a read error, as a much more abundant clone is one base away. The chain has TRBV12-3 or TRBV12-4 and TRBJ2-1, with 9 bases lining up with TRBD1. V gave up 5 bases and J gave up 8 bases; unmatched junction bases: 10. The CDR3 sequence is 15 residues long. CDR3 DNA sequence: TGTGCCAGCAGTAACGGACAGGGGTCAGGCGATGAGCAGTTCTTC. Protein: CASSNGQGSGDEQFF.

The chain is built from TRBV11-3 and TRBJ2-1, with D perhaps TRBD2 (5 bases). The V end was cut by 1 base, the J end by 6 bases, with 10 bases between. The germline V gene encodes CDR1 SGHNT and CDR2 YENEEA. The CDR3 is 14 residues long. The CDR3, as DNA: TGTGCCAGCAGCTTAGTCTCGGGGATCAATGAGCAGTTCTTC. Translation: CASSLVSGINEQFF. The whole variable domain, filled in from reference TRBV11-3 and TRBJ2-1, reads EAGVVQSPRYKIIEKKQPVAFWCNPISGHNTLYWYLQNLGQGPELLIRYENEEAVDDSQLPKDRFSAERLKGVDSTLKIQPAELGDSAVYLCASSLVSGINEQFFGPGTRLTVL.

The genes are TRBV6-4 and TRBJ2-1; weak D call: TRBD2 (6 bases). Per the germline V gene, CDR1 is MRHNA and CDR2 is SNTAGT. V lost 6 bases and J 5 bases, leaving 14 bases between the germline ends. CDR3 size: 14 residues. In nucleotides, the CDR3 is TGTGCCAGCAGCTCCGGGACTGGTCACAATGAGCAGTTCTTC. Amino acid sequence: CASSSGTGHNEQFF.

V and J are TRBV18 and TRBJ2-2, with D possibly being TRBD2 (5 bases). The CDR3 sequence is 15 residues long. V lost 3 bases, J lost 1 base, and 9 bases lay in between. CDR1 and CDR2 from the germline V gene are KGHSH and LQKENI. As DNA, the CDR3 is TGTGCCAGCTCACCTTGGACTCAGAACACCGGGGAGCTGTTTTTT. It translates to CASSPWTQNTGELFF.

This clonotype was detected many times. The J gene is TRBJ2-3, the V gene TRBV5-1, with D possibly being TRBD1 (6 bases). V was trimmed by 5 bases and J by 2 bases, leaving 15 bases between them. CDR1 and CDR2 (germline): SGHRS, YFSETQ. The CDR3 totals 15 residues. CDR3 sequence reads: CASRPQGQPTDTQYF. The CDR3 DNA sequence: TGCGCCAGCAGGCCACAGGGACAACCCACAGATACGCAGTATTTT. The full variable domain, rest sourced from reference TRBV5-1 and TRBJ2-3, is KAGVTQTPRYLIKTRGQQVTLSCSPISGHRSVSWYQQTPGQGLQFLFEYFSETQRNKGNFPGRFSGRQFSNSRSEMNVSTLELGDSALYLCASRPQGQPTDTQYFGPGTRLTVL.

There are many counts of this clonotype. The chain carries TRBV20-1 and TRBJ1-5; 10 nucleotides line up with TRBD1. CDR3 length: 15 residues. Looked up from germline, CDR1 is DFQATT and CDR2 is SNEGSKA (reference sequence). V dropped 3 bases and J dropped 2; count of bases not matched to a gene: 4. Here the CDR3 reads CSASLGQGRNQPQHF. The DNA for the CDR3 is TGCAGTGCTAGCTTGGGACAGGGGCGCAATCAGCCCCAGCATTTT.

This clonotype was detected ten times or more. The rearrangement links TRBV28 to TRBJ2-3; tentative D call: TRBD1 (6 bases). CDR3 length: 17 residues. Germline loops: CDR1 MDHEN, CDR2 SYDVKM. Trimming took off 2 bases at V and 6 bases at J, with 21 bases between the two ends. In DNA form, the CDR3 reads TGTGCCAGCAGTTTACCCTCAGGGGCGGCAGGAGCGGATACGCAGTATTTT. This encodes CASSLPSGAAGADTQYF.

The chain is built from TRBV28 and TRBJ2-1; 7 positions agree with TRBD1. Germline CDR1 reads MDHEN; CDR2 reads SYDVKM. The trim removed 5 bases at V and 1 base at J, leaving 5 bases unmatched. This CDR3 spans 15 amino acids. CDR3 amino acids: CASSPETGSYNEQFF. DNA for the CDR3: TGTGCCAGCAGTCCCGAGACAGGGTCCTACAATGAGCAGTTCTTC.

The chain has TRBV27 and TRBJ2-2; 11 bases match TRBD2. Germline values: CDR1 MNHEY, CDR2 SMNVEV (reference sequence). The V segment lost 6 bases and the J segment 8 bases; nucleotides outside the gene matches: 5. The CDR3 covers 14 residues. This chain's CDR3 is CASSLRTSGGELFF. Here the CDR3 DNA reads TGTGCCAGCAGCCTTCGGACTAGCGGGGGGGAGCTGTTTTTT.

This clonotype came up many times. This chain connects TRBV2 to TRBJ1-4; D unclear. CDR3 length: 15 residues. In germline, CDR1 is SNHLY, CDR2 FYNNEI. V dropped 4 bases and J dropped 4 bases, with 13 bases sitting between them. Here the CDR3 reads CASSVRPGINEKLFF. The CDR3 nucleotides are TGTGCCAGCAGTGTTCGTCCAGGAATTAATGAAAAACTGTTTTTT.

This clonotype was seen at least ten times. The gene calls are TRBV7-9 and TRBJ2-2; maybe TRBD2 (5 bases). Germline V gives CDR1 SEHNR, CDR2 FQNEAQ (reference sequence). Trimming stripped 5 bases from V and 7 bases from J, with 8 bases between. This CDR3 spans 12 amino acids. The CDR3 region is CASSPAGGELFF. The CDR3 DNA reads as TGTGCCAGCAGCCCCGCGGGCGGGGAGCTGTTTTTT.

The CDR3: CASSAGTINTDTQYF. The DNA of the CDR3 is TGTGCCAGCAGCGCCGGTACTATAAACACAGATACGCAGTATTTT. The chain recombines TRBV7-9 with TRBJ2-3; no definite D call. Deletions cut 5 bases from V and 2 bases from J, with 14 bases between. Germline values: CDR1 SEHNR, CDR2 FQNEAQ (reference sequence). CDR3 length equals 15 residues.

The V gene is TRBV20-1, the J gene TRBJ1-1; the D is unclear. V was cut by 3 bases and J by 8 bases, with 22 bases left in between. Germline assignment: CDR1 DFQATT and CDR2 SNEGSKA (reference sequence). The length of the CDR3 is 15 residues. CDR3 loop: CSASRFSSGSNEAFF. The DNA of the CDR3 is TGCAGTGCTAGTCGATTCAGTAGTGGATCTAACGAAGCTTTCTTT.

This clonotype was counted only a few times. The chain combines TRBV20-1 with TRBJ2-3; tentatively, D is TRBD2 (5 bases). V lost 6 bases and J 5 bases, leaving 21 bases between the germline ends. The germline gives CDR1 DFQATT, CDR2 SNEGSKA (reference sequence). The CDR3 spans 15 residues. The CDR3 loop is CSAGAGLSARDTQYF. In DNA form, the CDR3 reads TGCAGTGCGGGAGCCGGGCTCAGCGCCAGAGATACGCAGTATTTT.

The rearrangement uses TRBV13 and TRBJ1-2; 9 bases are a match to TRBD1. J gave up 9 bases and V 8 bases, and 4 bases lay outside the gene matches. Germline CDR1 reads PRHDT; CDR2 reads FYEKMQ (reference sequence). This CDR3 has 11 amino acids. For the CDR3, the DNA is TGTGCCAGCGGTACAGGGGGCCGCTACACCTTC. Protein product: CASGTGGRYTF.

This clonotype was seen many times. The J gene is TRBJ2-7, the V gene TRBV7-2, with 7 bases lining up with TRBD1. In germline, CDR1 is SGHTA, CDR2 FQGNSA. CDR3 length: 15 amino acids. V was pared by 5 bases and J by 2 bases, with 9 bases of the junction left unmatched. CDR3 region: CASSRQGGVTYEQYF. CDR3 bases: TGTGCCAGCAGCCGACAGGGCGGAGTAACCTACGAGCAGTACTTC.

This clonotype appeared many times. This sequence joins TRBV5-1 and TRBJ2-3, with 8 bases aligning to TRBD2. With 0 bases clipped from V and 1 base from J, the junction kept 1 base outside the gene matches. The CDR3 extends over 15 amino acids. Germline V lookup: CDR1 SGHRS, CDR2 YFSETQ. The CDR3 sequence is CASSLDGRGTDTQYF. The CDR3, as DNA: TGCGCCAGCAGCTTGGACGGGAGGGGCACAGATACGCAGTATTTT. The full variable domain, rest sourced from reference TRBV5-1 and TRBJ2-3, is KAGVTQTPRYLIKTRGQQVTLSCSPISGHRSVSWYQQTPGQGLQFLFEYFSETQRNKGNFPGRFSGRQFSNSRSEMNVSTLELGDSALYLCASSLDGRGTDTQYFGPGTRLTVL.

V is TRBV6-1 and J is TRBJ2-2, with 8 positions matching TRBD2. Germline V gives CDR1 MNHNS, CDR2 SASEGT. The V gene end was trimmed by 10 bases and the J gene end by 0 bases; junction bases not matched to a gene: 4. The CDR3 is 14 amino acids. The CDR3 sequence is CATLAGTNTGELFF. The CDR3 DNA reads TGTGCCACCTTAGCGGGGACGAACACCGGGGAGCTGTTTTTT.

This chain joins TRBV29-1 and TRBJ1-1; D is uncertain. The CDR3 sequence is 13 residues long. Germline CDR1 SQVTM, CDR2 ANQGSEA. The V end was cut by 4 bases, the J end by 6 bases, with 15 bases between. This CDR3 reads CSVVHPSAPEAFF. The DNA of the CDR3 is TGCAGCGTTGTGCATCCGTCGGCTCCTGAAGCTTTCTTT.